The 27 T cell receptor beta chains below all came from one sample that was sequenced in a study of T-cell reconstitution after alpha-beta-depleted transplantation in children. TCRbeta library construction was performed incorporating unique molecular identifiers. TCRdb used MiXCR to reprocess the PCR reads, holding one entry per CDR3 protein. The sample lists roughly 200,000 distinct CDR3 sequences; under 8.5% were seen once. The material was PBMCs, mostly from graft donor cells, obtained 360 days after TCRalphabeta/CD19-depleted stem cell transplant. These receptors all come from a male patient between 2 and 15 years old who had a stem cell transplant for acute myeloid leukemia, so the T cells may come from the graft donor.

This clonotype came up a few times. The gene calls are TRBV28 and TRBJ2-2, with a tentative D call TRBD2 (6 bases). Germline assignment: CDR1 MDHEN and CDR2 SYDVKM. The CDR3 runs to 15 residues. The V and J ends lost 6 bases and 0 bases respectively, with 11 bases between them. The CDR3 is CASSSGGANTGELFF. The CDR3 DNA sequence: TGTGCCAGCAGCTCCGGGGGAGCGAACACCGGGGAGCTGTTTTTT.

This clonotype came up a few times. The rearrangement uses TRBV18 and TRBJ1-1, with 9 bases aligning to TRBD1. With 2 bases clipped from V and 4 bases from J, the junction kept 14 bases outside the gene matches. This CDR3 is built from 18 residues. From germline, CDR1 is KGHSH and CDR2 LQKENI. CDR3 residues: CASSPKGQGPIATTEAFF. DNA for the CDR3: TGTGCCAGCTCACCAAAGGGACAGGGACCTATAGCCACCACTGAAGCTTTCTTT.

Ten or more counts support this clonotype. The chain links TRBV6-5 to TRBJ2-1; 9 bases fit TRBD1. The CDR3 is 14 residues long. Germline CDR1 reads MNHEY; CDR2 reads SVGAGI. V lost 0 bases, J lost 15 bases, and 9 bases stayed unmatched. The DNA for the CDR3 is TGTGCCAGCAGTTACTCACCGGGACAGGGTAGGCTGTTCTTC. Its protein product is CASSYSPGQGRLFF.

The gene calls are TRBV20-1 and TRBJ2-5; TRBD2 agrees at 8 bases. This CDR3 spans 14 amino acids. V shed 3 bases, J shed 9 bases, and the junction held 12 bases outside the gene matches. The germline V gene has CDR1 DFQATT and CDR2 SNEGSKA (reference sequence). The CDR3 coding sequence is TGCAGTGCTAGGGGGACTAGTGGAGTCGCGGCCCAGTACTTC. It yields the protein CSARGTSGVAAQYF.

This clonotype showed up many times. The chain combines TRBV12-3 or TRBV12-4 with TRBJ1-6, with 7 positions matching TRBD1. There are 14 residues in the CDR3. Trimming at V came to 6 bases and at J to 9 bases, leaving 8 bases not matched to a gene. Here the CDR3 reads CASRPGTDFSPLHF. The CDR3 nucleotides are TGTGCCAGCAGACCTGGGACAGATTTTTCACCCCTCCACTTT.

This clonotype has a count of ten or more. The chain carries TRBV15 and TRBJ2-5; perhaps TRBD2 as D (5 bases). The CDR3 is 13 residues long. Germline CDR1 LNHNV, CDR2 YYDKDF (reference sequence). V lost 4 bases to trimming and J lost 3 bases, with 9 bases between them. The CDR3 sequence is CATSKGLKETQYF. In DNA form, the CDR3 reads TGTGCCACCAGCAAAGGACTGAAAGAGACCCAGTACTTC.

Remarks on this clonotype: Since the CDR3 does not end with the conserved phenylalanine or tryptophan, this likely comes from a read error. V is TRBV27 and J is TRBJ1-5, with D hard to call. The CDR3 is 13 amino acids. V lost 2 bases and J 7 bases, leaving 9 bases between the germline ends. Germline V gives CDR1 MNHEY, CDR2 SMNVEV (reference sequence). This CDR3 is CASSLIDGQPQHC. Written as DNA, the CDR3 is TGTGCCAGCAGTTTAATAGATGGACAGCCCCAGCATTGT.

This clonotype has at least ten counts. The CDR3 region is CASSRQTVKNEKLFF. In DNA, the CDR3 is TGTGCCAGCTCACGTCAGACAGTGAAGAATGAAAAACTGTTTTTT. This rearrangement joins TRBV18 to TRBJ1-4; possible D gene TRBD1, 5 bases. Germline V gene sequence: CDR1 KGHSH, CDR2 LQKENI. CDR3 length: 15 residues. Trimming cost V 4 bases and J 5 bases, with 14 bases left between them.

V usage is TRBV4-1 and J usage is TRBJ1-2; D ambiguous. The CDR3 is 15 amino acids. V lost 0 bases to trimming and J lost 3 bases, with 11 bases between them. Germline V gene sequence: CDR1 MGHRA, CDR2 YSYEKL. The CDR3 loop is CASSQEPVTYYGYTF. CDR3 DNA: TGCGCCAGCAGCCAAGAGCCGGTTACCTACTATGGCTACACCTTC.

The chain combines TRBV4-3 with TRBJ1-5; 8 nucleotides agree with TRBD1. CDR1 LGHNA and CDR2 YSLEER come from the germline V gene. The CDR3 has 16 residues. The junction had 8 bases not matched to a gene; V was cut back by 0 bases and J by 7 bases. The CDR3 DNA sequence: TGCGCCAGCAGCCAAGAGGCTACAGGGGGATTGCAGCCCCAGCATTTT. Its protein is CASSQEATGGLQPQHF.

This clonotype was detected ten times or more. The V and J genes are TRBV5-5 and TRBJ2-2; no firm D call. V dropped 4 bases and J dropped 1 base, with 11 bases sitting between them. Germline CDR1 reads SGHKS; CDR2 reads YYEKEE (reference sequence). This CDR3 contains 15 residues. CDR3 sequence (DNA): TGTGCCAGCAGCCGGACGGTATTGAACACCGGGGAGCTGTTTTTT. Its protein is CASSRTVLNTGELFF. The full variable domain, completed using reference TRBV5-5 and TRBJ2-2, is DAGVTQSPTHLIKTRGQQVTLRCSPISGHKSVSWYQQVLGQGPQFIFQYYEKEERGRGNFPDRFSARQFPNYSSELNVNALLLGDSALYLCASSRTVLNTGELFFGEGSRLTVL.

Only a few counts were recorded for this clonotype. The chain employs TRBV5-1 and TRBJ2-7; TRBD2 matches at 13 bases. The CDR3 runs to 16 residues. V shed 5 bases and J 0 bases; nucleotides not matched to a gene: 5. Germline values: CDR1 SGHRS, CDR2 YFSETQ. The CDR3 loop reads CASRKGLAGNSYEQYF. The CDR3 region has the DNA TGCGCCAGCAGAAAGGGACTAGCGGGAAACTCCTACGAGCAGTACTTC. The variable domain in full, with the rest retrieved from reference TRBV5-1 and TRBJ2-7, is KAGVTQTPRYLIKTRGQQVTLSCSPISGHRSVSWYQQTPGQGLQFLFEYFSETQRNKGNFPGRFSGRQFSNSRSEMNVSTLELGDSALYLCASRKGLAGNSYEQYFGPGTRLTVT.

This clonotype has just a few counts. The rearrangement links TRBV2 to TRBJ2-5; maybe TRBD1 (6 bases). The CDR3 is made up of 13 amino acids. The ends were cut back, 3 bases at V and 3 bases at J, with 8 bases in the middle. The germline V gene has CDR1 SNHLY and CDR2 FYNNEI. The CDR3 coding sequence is TGTGCCAGCAGTGACAACAGGGAAGAGACCCAGTACTTC. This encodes CASSDNREETQYF.

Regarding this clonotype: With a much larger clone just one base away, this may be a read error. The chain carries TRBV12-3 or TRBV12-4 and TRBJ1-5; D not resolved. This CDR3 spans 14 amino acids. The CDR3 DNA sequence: TGTGCCAGCAGCTTCGGGGATGGCAATCAGCGCCAGCATTTT. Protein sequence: CASSFGDGNQRQHF.

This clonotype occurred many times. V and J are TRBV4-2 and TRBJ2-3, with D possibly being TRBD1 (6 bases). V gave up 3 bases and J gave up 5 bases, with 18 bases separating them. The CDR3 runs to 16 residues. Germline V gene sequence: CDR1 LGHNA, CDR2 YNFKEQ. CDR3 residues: CASSHAGAAVKDTQYF. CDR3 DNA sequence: TGTGCCAGCAGCCACGCAGGGGCGGCAGTTAAAGATACGCAGTATTTT.

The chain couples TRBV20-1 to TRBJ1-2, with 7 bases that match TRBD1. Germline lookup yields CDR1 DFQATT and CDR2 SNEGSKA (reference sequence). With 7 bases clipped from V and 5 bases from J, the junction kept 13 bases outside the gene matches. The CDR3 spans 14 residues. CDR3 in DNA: TGCAGTGTTGCGGACAGGCGAGCAGGGTATGGCTACACCTTC. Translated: CSVADRRAGYGYTF.

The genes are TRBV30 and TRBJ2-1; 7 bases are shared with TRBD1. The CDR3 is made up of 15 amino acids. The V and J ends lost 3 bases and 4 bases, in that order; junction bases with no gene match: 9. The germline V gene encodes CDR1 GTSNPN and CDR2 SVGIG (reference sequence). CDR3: CAWRTGTDVYNEQFF. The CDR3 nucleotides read TGTGCCTGGAGGACCGGGACAGACGTTTACAATGAGCAGTTCTTC.

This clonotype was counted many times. The CDR3 DNA is TGCGCCAGCATGGGGACCGGGGAGCTGTTTTTT. Its translation: CASMGTGELFF. The chain links TRBV5-1 to TRBJ2-2; no clear D gene. With 6 bases removed from V and 5 bases from J, the gap between germline ends came to 5 bases. Germline V gene sequence: CDR1 SGHRS, CDR2 YFSETQ. This CDR3 comprises 11 residues.

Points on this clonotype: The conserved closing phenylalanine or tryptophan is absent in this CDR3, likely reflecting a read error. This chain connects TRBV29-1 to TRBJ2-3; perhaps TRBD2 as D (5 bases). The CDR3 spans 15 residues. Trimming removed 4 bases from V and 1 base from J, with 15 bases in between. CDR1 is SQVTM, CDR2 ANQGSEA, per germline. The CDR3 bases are TGCAGCGTTGCAACCGTGCCCGGGGGCACAGATACGCAGTATGTT. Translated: CSVATVPGGTDTQYV.

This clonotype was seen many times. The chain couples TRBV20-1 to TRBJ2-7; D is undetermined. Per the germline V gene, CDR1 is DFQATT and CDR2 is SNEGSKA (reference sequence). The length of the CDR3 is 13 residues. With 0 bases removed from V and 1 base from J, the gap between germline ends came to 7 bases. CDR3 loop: CSARDRVSYEQYV. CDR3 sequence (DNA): TGCAGTGCTAGAGATCGGGTTTCCTACGAGCAGTACGTC.

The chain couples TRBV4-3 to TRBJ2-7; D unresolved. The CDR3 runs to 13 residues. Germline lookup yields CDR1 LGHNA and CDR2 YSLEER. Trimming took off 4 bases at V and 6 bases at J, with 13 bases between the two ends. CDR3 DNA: TGCGCCAGCAGCCCTCAGACGGGCGGCGAGCAGTACTTC. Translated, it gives CASSPQTGGEQYF.

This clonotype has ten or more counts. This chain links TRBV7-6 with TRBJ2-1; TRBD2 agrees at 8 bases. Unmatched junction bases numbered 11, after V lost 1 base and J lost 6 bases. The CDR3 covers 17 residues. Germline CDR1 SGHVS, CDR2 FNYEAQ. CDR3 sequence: CASSLVPRGAGGNEQFF. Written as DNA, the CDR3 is TGTGCCAGCAGCTTAGTACCTCGGGGGGCGGGAGGCAATGAGCAGTTCTTC.

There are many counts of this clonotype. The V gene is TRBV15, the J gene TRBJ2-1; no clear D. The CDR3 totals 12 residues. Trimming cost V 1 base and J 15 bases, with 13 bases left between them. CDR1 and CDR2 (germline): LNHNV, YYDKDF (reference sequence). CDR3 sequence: CATSRVVERRFF. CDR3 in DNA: TGTGCCACCAGCAGAGTTGTAGAAAGGAGGTTCTTC.

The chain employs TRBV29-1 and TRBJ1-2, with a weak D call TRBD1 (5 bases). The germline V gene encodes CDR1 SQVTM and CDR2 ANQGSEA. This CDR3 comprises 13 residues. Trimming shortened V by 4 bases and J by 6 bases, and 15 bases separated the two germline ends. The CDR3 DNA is TGCAGCGTTGCGGGGGTGATCTCCGATGGCTACACCTTC. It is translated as CSVAGVISDGYTF.

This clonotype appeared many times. CDR3 DNA: TGCGCCAGCAGCTTCCACGGTGTGGGAGCCGGGGAGCTGTTTTTT. As protein: CASSFHGVGAGELFF. The genes are TRBV5-1 and TRBJ2-2, with a weak D call TRBD2 (5 bases). The germline V and J ends were trimmed by 2 bases and 6 bases, with 14 bases remaining between them. Germline CDR1 and CDR2: SGHRS and YFSETQ. The CDR3 contains 15 residues.

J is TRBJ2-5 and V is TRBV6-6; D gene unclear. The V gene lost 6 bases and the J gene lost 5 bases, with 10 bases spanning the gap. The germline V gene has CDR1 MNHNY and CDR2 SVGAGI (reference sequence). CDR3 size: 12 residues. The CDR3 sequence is CASSPREETQYF. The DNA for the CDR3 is TGTGCCAGCAGCCCCAGAGAGGAGACCCAGTACTTC.

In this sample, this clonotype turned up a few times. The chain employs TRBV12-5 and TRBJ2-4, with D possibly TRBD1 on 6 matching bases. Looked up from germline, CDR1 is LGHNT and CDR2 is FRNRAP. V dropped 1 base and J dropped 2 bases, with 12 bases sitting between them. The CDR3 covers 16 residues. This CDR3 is CASGLDRAVTKNIQYF. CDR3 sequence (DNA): TGTGCTAGTGGTTTGGACAGGGCGGTCACCAAAAACATTCAGTACTTC. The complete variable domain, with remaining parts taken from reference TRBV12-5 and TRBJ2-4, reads DARVTQTPRHKVTEMGQEVTMRCQPILGHNTVFWYRQTMMQGLELLAYFRNRAPLDDSGMPKDRFSAEMPDATLATLKIQPSEPRDSAVYFCASGLDRAVTKNIQYFGAGTRLSVL.